This TCR beta chain was obtained from a study of cytomegalovirus exposure and HLA in healthy donors (dated by TCRdb to about 2017). Regarding the research as a whole: According to an earlier analysis of a few hundred of the donors, roughly 180 million T cells yielded 117 million unique TCR beta sequences and 250 to 350 Gb of sequence data. About 310 gigabases of sequencing data and approximately 80 million unique TCR sequences were included in an early release covering about 600 HLA-typed donors. Of the roughly 400 genotyped donors, 81% fell in the genetic ancestry cluster associated with self-reported Caucasian donors. The aim of the study was to test whether cataloging public T cell receptors could identify signatures of past pathogen exposure. The study profiled the T cell repertoires of hundreds of subjects by immunosequencing and related them to cytomegalovirus serostatus. Besides the first cohort of under 700 subjects, a separate validation cohort made up of 120 different subjects was used. To predict cytomegalovirus infection status, the study brought together high-throughput TCR immunosequencing, statistical association of individual TCRs with disease status, and machine learning. A later analysis re-examined previously published TCR beta repertoires from 500 to 700 donors and added high-resolution HLA genotyping to investigate patterns of TCR occurrence. Rather than drawing on any new phenotypic data, the later analysis identified candidate immune exposures from TCR beta sequences and the way those sequences occurred across donors. In an earlier analysis of 587 of the donors, high-throughput TCR beta sequencing was used to judge whether each TCR beta V gene segment behaved as functional or pseudogenic. Donor age, sex, ethnicity and CMV serostatus were compiled alongside the repertoire data. A later genetic analysis used genome-wide SNP genotypes for 398 of the 666 donors, treating that subset as a discovery cohort. All discovery cohort repertoires had been generated using a single sequencing platform. Both class I and class II loci were covered by HLA typing, at four-digit resolution. The number of donors typed differed by locus, with about 620-630 for A, B, C, DRB1 and DQB1, 522 for DQA1, 600 to 610 for DPA1, and about 450 for DPB1. Roughly 5 DR-DQ haplotypes were handled as single units for association and clustering, since linkage in the cohort was strong. Across under 500 genotyped donors of the cohort, an average of about 250,000 unique TCR beta nucleotide sequences per donor were sequenced, and approximately 17% of those sequences were non-productive. Beyond this particular receptor, the publication reports: A group of highly shared sequence variants was considered likely to be a technical artifact of the sequencing pipeline. In the study, around 150 TCR beta chains were listed as associated with cytomegalovirus. The earlier analysis of 587 of the donors excluded approximately 15 rarely observed V segments, including chromosome 9 orphons, because counts were too low. Immune exposure information for the cohort was limited to CMV serostatus. According to a later genetic analysis, donors in an Asian-associated ancestry cluster had fewer N-insertions in productive TCRs than the roughly 660-donor mean. The classifier was reported to diagnose cytomegalovirus status with high specificity and sensitivity in both the original cohort and the validation cohort. In a later analysis, HLA-associated TCR beta chains showed more clonal expansion and lower generation probabilities than non-associated chains that were equally common. Three of the identified cytomegalovirus-associated TCR beta chains were confirmed in vitro to be specific for cytomegalovirus antigens. A further reported finding was that TCR beta sequences accurately predicted the HLA-A and HLA-B alleles for most subjects in the first cohort. According to a later analysis, parvovirus B19, influenza, CMV and Epstein-Barr virus appeared linked to several top co-occurrence clusters. Because HLA typing was unavailable for some donors at each locus, only the typed subset was used in association tests. Specific HLA alleles were associated with 15,000 to 20,000 TCR beta sequences at a false discovery rate of 0.05 in a later analysis. In a later analysis, the rate of TCR association differed among HLA loci, with DRB1 alleles having the most associated TCRs and HLA-C alleles having the fewest. Most CMV-associated TCR beta chains appeared to be HLA-restricted in a later analysis, and the HLA associations seemed to be driven largely by CMV exposure. In an earlier analysis of around 500 of the donors, most TCR beta V segments appeared in productive rearrangements about 90% or about 30% of the time, broadly matching IMGT annotations. Presence/absence analyses assumed roughly uniform sequencing depth across donors, an assumption that may not hold. The 87-base-pair reads could not distinguish some IMGT-functional V segments, including TRBV6-2 and TRBV6-3, so those segments were excluded. Across donors, most TCR sequences were observed very rarely, whereas some public TCRs were present in many individuals. V-gene and J-gene trimming of TCR beta chains was associated with a missense DCLRE1C variant in a later genetic analysis, and the association was replicated in an independent cohort. In this cohort, only TCR beta chains were sequenced, and detectable features were limited by the absence of alpha or paired-chain data. Strong co-occurrence of HLA alleles, especially DR and DQ, made assigning TCR associations to individual alleles difficult. Linkage disequilibrium might explain the correlated functional status among segregating V segments, but an unknown experimental factor could not be excluded. The authors suggested that the approach could potentially be generalized to other disease states and immunological phenotypes.

The cohort consisted of approximately 690 healthy bone marrow donors. At the time of sampling, every cohort member was nominally healthy, though immune exposures that went unrecorded were likely present. The donor was CMV seronegative and belonged to the group of 352 seronegative cohort members. A peripheral blood sample was provided by each donor, and peripheral blood mononuclear cells were used for TCR beta sequencing. The Qiagen DNeasy Blood Extraction Kit was used to extract genomic DNA from the blood cell samples. Inclusive of the bounding cysteine and phenylalanine, the CDR3 is 17 residues long. Solely the CDR3 DNA is kept, with 51 bases framed from the first base. Clipping removes 2 bases from V and 0 bases from J, with 7 as the unmatched junction base count. The CDR1 and CDR2 encoded by the germline V gene (reference sequence) are SGHNT and YYREEE. This clone was counted once. It lacks a known antigen. Per-base quality was not reported, and no clone a single base away is much larger than it.

Preparation of the library involved the immunoSEQ multiplex PCR assay. For the multiplex PCR, a mixture combining 60 forward primers for TCR Vbeta segments and 13 reverse primers for TCR Jbeta segments was used. The CDR3 region of rearranged TCR beta genes was amplified from genomic DNA with a multiplex PCR assay. The Illumina HiSeq System was used to sequence the amplified TCR beta libraries as 87-base-pair reads. From the authors' description of their analysis: A later analysis tallied roughly 76 million unique TCR beta chains across the 650 to 750 repertoires, and around 12 million of those chains were shared by two or more donors. Raw reads were error-corrected and collapsed into unique sequences with a nearest-neighbor algorithm that merged closely related sequences to remove PCR and sequencing errors. V, D and J gene segments were assigned by aligning CDR3 sequences to IMGT reference sequences. For a sequence to be retained, at least a six-nucleotide match to both a V gene segment and a J gene segment was required. A rearrangement was called productive if the CDR3 had no stop codons and remained in frame with V and J, and every other rearrangement was called non-productive. Following IMGT convention, CDR3 was defined as the stretch from the second conserved V-encoded cysteine to the conserved J-encoded phenylalanine. The earlier analysis of 550 to 650 of the donors excluded any sequence lacking an unambiguous match to a single V gene segment. In an earlier analysis of several hundred of the donors, V segments were called functional above 56.7% productive rearrangements and were called segregating when the between-donor standard deviation exceeded 5%. A statistical classification framework was developed to diagnose cytomegalovirus status using the catalog of TCR beta chain sequences. In a later analysis, TCR nucleotide sequences were compared against IMGT/GENE-DB human TR gene sequences so that V and J genes could be assigned. In a later analysis, CDR3 sequences and most-parsimonious VDJ recombination scenarios were assigned using the TCRdist pipeline. In a later analysis, every TCR beta chain was defined by the combination of its CDR3 amino acid sequence and its V-gene family, and reads without a unique V-gene family were dropped. To address suspected cross-contamination and a sequencing artifact, a later analysis removed around 600 highly shared, low-generation-probability nucleotide sequences. A later analysis calculated a clonal expansion index for each public chain from normalized within-repertoire ranks of inferred template counts. A later analysis computed generation probabilities with a VDJ recombination model fitted to out-of-frame rearrangements, and checked the results against IGoR. A later analysis scored TCR-TCR, TCR-HLA and TCR-CMV co-occurrence with hypergeometric tests, applying a repertoire-size bias correction to TCR pairs. A later analysis estimated false discovery rates by permuting HLA or CMV assignments 20 times. A later analysis grouped co-occurring TCRs with DBSCAN, adding TCRdist sequence similarity when clustering within HLA-allele-positive subsets. Repertoires with fewer than 30,000 or more than 120,000 public chains were left out of co-occurrence clustering, as were four to six repertoires with anomalous nucleotide sharing. TCRdb's version of the immuneACCESS table is confined to in-frame rearrangements and falls short of the full clone set. An unresolved V gene accounts for under half of the shortfall where checked; the remainder is of unknown origin. The V and J calls and clone size are taken from that table; D and trimming were inferred from the DNA. The sample records tens of thousands of clones, approximately 84% of which are singletons. The ten largest make up around 2.3% of the sample.

Input material: PBMCs. This TCR was recovered from a man aged 18 to 29 in good health and CMV-seronegative. Rearrangement joined TRBV5-4 to TRBJ2-3; 9 central nucleotides agree with TRBD1. The CDR3 region has the sequence CASSLPGQGPSTDTQYF. The nucleotides read TGTGCCAGCAGCTTACCGGGACAGGGCCCTAGCACAGATACGCAGTATTTT.